This T cell receptor beta chain was identified in a study of response to subunit inactivated influenza vaccine. Trimming took off 5 bases at V and 7 bases at J, with 13 bases between the two ends. Germline CDR1 SEHNR, CDR2 FQNEAQ (reference sequence). CDR3 length equals 13 residues. This clonotype was counted between two and nine times. One entry per CDR3 protein results from TCRdb running MiXCR on the RT-PCR reads. The sample carries roughly 540,000 distinct CDR3 sequences, under 30% recorded once. The same data also contributed to another study, on T cells expressing NK-cell markers. That work states: 5'RACE template switching with UMIs generated TCR beta cDNA. Sorted CD3+CD56+NKG2C+, CD3+CD56+NKG2C- and CD3+CD56-NKG2C+ T cells provided the TCR beta repertoires. About 6 donors had dominant NKG2C+ clonotypes that comprised about 1.0-8% of their CD8+ T cells. Among four donors, these clonotypes also ranked first in the CD3+CD56-NKG2C+ fraction. Specificity for HCMV among expanded NKG2C+ T cell clones was not established.

The TCR originated in a man in his forties or fifties who received an inactivated influenza vaccine. V and J are TRBV7-9 and TRBJ2-3; D perhaps matches TRBD2 (5 bases). The sequencing used CD4+ T cells sorted from PBMCs, collected approximately 13 days after vaccination. This chain's CDR3 is CASSPLARNTQYF. CDR3 nucleotides: TGTGCCAGCAGCCCCTTAGCGAGAAATACGCAGTATTTT.